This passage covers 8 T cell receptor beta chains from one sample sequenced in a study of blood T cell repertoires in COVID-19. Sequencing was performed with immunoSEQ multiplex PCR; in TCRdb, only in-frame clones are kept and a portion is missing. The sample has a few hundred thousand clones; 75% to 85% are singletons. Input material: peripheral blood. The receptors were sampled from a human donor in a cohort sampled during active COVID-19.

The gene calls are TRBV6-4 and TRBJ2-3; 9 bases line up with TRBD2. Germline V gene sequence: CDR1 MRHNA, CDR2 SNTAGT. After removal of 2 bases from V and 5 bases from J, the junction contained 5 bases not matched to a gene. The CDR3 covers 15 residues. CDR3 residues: CASSDDSGRVDTQYF. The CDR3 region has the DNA TGTGCCAGCAGTGACGATAGCGGGAGAGTAGATACGCAGTATTTT.

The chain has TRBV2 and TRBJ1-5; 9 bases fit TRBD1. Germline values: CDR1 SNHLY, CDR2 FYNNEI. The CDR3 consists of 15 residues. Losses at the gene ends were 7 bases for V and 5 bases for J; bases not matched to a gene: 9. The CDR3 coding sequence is TGTGCCAGCATGGGACAGGGCTTTTTGCATCAGCCCCAGCATTTT. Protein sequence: CASMGQGFLHQPQHF.

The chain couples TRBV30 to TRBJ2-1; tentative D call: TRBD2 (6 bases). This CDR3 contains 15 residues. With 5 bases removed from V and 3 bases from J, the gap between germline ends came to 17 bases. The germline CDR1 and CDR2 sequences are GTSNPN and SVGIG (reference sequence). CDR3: CAWASLAENYNEQFF. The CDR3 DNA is TGTGCCTGGGCCTCCTTAGCGGAGAACTACAATGAGCAGTTCTTC. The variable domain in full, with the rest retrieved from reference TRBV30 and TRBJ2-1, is SQTIHQWPATLVQPVGSPLSLECTVEGTSNPNLYWYRQAAGRGLQLLFYSVGIGQISSEVPQNLSASRPQDRQFILSSKKLLLSDSGFYLCAWASLAENYNEQFFGPGTRLTVL.

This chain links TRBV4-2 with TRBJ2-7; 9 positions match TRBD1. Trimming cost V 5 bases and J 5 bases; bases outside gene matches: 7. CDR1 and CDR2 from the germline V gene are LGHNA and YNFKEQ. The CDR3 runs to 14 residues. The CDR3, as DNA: TGTGCCAGCAGCGTCCGGGACAGGGCCAACGAGCAGTACTTC. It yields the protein CASSVRDRANEQYF.

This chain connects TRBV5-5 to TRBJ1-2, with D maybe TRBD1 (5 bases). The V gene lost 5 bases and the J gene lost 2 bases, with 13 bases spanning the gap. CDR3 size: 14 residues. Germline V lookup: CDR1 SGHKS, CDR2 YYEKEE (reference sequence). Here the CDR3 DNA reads TGTGCCAGCAGTACAGACAGTTCAAACTATGGCTACACCTTC. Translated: CASSTDSSNYGYTF. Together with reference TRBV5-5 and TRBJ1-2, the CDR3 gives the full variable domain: DAGVTQSPTHLIKTRGQQVTLRCSPISGHKSVSWYQQVLGQGPQFIFQYYEKEERGRGNFPDRFSARQFPNYSSELNVNALLLGDSALYLCASSTDSSNYGYTFGSGTRLTVV.

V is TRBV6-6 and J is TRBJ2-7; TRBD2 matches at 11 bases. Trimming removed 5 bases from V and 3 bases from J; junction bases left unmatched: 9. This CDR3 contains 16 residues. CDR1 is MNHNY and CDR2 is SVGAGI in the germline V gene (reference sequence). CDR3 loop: CASSLPSGTSGYEQYF. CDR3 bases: TGTGCCAGCAGTCTCCCCTCCGGGACTAGCGGCTACGAGCAGTACTTC.

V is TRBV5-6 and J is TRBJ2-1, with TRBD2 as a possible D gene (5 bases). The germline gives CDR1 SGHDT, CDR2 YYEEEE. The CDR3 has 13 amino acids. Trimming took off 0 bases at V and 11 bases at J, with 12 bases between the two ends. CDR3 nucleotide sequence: TGTGCCAGCAGCTTGGGCCTCGGGAATCAGCAGTTCTTC. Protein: CASSLGLGNQQFF.

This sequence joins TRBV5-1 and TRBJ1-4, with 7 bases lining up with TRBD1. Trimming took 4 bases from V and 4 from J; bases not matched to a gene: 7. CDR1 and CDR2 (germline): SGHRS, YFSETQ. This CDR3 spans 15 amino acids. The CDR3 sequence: CASSLGTVVNEKLFF. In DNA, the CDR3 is TGCGCCAGCAGCCTAGGGACAGTAGTTAATGAAAAACTGTTTTTT. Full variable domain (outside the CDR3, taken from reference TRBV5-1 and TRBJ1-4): KAGVTQTPRYLIKTRGQQVTLSCSPISGHRSVSWYQQTPGQGLQFLFEYFSETQRNKGNFPGRFSGRQFSNSRSEMNVSTLELGDSALYLCASSLGTVVNEKLFFGSGTQLSVL.